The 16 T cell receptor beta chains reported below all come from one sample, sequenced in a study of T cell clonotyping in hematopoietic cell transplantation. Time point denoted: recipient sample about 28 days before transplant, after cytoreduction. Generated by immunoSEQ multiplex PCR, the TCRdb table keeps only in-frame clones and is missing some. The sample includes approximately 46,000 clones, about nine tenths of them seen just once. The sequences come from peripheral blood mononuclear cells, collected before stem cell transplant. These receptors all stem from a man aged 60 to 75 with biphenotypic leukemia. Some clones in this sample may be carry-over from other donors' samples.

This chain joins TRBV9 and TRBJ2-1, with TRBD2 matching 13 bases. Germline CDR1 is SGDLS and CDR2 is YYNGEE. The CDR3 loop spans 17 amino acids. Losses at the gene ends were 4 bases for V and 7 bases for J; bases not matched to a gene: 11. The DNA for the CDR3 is TGTGCCAGCAGCCCCTACGGAGGGACTAGCGGGATGAATGAGCAGTTCTTC. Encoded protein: CASSPYGGTSGMNEQFF.

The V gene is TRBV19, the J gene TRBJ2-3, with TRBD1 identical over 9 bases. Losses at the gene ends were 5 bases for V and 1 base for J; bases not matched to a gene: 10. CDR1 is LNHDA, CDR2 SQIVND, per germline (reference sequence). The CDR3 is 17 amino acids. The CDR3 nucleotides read TGTGCCAGTAGTTTCGGACAGGGGTCGATTGGCACAGATACGCAGTATTTT. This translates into CASSFGQGSIGTDTQYF.

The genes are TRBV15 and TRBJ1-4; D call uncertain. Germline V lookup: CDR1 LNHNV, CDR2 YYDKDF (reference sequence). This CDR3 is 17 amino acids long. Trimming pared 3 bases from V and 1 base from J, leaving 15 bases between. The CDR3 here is CATSRIGVVGTNEKLFF. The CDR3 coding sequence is TGTGCCACCAGCAGGATCGGGGTCGTGGGAACTAATGAAAAACTGTTTTTT.

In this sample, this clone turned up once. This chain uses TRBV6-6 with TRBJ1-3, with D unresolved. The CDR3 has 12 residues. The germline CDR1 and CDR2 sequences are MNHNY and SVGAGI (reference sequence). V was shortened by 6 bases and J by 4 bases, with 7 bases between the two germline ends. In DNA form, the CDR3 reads TGTGCCAGCAGCCGATCCGGAAACACCATATATTTT. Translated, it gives CASSRSGNTIYF.

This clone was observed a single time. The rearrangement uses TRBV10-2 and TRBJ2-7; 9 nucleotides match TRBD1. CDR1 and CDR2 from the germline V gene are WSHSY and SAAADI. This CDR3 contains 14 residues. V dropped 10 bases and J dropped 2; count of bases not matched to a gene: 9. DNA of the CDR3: TGCGCCATCTCCTCGGGGACAGGGACCTACGAGCAGTACTTC. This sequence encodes CAISSGTGTYEQYF.

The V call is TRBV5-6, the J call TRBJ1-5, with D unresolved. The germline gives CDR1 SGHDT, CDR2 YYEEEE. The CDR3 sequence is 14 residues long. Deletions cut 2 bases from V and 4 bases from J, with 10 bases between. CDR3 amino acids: CASSLSSKNQPQHF. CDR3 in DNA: TGTGCCAGCAGCTTATCTTCGAAGAATCAGCCCCAGCATTTT.

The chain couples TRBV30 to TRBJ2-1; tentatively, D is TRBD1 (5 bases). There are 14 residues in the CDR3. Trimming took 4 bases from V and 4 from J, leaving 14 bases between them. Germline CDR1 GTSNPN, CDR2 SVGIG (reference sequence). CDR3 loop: CAWKTGVRYNEQFF. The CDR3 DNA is TGTGCCTGGAAAACAGGAGTGCGGTACAATGAGCAGTTCTTC.

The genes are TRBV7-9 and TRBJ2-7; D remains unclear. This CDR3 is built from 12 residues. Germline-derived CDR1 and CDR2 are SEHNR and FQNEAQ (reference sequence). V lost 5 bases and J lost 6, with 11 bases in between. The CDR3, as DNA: TGTGCCAGCAGCCGACATTCGGCCGAGCAGTACTTC. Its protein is CASSRHSAEQYF.

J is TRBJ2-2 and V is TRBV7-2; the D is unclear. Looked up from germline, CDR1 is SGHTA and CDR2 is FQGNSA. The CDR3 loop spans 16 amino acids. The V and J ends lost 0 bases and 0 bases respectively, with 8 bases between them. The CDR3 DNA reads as TGTGCCAGCAGCTTAGCGTCTAGTGCGAACACCGGGGAGCTGTTTTTT. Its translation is CASSLASSANTGELFF. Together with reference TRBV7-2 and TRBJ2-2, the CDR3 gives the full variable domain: GAGVSQSPSNKVTEKGKDVELRCDPISGHTALYWYRQSLGQGLEFLIYFQGNSAPDKSGLPSDRFSAERTGGSVSTLTIQRTQQEDSAVYLCASSLASSANTGELFFGEGSRLTVL.

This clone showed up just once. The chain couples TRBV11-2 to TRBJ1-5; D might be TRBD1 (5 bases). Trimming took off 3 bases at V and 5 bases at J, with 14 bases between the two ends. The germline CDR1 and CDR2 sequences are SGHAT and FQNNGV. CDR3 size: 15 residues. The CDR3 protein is CASSLWQGRDQPQHF. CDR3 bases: TGTGCCAGCAGCTTGTGGCAGGGACGGGATCAGCCCCAGCATTTT.

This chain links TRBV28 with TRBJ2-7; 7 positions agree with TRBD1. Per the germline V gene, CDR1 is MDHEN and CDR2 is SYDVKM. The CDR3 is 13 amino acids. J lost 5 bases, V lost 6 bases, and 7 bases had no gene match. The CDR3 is CASRLQGVDEQYF. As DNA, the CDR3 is TGTGCCAGCAGGCTCCAGGGGGTTGACGAGCAGTACTTC.

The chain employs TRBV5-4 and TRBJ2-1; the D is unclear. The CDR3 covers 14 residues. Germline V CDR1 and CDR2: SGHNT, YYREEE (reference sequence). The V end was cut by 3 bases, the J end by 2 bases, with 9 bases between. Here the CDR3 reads CASSSTDTYNEQFF. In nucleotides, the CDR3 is TGTGCCAGCAGCTCAACGGATACCTACAATGAGCAGTTCTTC. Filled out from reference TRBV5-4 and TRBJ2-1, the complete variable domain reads ETGVTQSPTHLIKTRGQQVTLRCSSQSGHNTVSWYQQALGQGPQFIFQYYREEENGRGNFPPRFSGLQFPNYSSELNVNALELDDSALYLCASSSTDTYNEQFFGPGTRLTVL.

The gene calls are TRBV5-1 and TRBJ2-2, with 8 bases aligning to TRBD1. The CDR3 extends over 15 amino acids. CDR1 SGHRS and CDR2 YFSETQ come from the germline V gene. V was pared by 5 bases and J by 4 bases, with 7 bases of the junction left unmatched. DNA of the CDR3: TGCGCCAGCAGGGTAGGACAGGGACGCACCGGGGAGCTGTTTTTT. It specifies CASRVGQGRTGELFF.

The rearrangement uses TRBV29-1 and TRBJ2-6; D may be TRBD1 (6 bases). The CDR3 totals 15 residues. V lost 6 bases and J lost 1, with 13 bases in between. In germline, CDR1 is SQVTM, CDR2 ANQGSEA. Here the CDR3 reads CSVASTGSGANVLTF. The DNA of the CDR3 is TGCAGCGTCGCAAGTACAGGGTCTGGGGCCAACGTCCTGACTTTC.

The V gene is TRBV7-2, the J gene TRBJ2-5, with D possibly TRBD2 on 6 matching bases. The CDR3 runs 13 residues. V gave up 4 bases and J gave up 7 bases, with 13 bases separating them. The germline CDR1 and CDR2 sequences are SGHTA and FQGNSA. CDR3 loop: CASSYGGRGTQYF. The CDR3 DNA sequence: TGTGCCAGCAGCTACGGAGGGCGGGGGACCCAGTACTTC.

CDR3 DNA sequence: TGTGCCTGGAGTAATCACAGGGACCAGGCTGGGGCTTTCTTT. Protein: CAWSNHRDQAGAFF. The chain joins TRBV30 to TRBJ1-1, with a tentative D call TRBD1 (6 bases). CDR1 is GTSNPN and CDR2 is SVGIG in the germline V gene (reference sequence). This CDR3 is built from 14 residues. The ends were cut back, 2 bases at V and 11 bases at J, with 21 bases in the middle.